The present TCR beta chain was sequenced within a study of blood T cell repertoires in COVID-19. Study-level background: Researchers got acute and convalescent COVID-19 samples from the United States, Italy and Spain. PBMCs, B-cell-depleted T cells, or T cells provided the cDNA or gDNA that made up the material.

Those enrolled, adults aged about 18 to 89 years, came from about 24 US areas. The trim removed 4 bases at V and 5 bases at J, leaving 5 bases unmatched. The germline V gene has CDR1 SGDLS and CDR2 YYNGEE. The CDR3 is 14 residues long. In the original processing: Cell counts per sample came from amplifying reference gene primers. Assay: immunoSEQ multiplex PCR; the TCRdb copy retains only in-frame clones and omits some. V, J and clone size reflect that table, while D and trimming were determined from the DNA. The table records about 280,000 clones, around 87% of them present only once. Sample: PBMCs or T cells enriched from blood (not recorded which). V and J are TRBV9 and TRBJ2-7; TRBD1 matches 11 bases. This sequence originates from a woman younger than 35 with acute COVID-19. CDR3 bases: TGTGCCAGCAGCCCCCGGACAGGGGGCCACGAGCAGTACTTC. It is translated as CASSPRTGGHEQYF.